This T cell receptor (beta chain) was found in a study of vaccination effects on CD4 cells after COVID-19. Study outcomes and limitations: Marked contraction was observed in infection-induced and vaccine-induced clones late after vaccination.

Pools of viral peptides were used by the ViraFEST assay to expand antigen-specific CD4+ T cells ahead of sequencing. Isolating CD4+ T cells followed approximately ten days of culture. Neither prior SARS-CoV-2 infection nor positive nucleocapsid antibodies were present in the vaccine recipients. Two million PBMC were seeded per well and grown in the presence of about 10 IU/ml IL-2 and around 10 ug/ml peptides. A half-medium replacement with IL-2 medium was carried out on days 3 and 7. The CDR3 is 20 residues long. The germline V gene encodes CDR1 MNHEY and CDR2 SMNVEV (reference sequence). Trimming cost V 3 bases and J 3 bases, with 24 bases left between them. With regard to this clone: The antigen is undetermined.

The data were produced by immunoSEQ multiplex PCR, yet TCRdb's version contains in-frame clones alone and is incomplete. The sample lists approximately 30,000 clones, 70% to 80% occurring once. The receptor's source is a human donor who received a COVID-19 vaccine. The chain joins TRBV27 to TRBJ2-6; D tentatively reads TRBD1 or TRBD2 (5 bases each). The input for sequencing was CD4+ T cells from PBMCs cultured with SARS-CoV-2 spike peptides, taken before COVID-19 vaccination. The CDR3 DNA follows: TGTGCCAGCAGTTTTTCTTCTGCCCGGGGCCTGGGGGATGGGGCCAACGTCCTGACTTTC. It is translated as CASSFSSARGLGDGANVLTF.